Listed below are T cell receptor beta chains from one sample, sequenced in a study of shared clonotypes between healthy human individuals. Sequencing used immunoSEQ multiplex PCR; TCRdb keeps in-frame clones, though not all of them. The table lists roughly 1.4 million clones, approximately 98.5% of them singletons, with around 0.33% in the top ten. Sequencing was performed on naive CD4+ T cells sorted from blood. These receptors all stem from a man aged 25 to 40 in good health. Each CDR3 is given with its conserved first and last residue. A D gene is named only where the DNA matches it firmly. Rows may omit the clone size; those that give it use once, few, many or a size class.

J gene | V gene | clone size | D gene | CDR3 DNA | CDR3 protein
TRBJ2-7 | TRBV10-2 | NA | TRBD1 | TGCGCCAGCAGGCAGGGGGCGGAGGAGCAGTACTTC | CASRQGAEEQYF
TRBJ2-3 | TRBV10-2 | NA | TRBD1 | TGCGCCTCGAGGGGGCGGATAACAGATACGCAGTATTTT | CASRGRITDTQYF
TRBJ2-7 | TRBV27 | NA | TRBD1 | TGTGCCAGCAGTCAAGGGACAGGGAGAACAGAGCAGTACTTC | CASSQGTGRTEQYF
TRBJ2-3 | TRBV7-3 | NA | TRBD2 | TGTGCCAGCAGCCTCGGACTAGCGGGACGTACAGATACGCAGTATTTT | CASSLGLAGRTDTQYF
TRBJ2-3 | TRBV7-2 | NA | NA | TGTGCCAGCAGCTTAGACCTCGGGAAAGATACGCAGTATTTT | CASSLDLGKDTQYF
TRBJ2-7 | TRBV7-2 | NA | TRBD2 | TGTGCCAGCAAATTTTCTAGTGGGACTACCTACGAGCAGTACTTC | CASKFSSGTTYEQYF
TRBJ2-2 | TRBV7-2 | NA | TRBD1 | TGTGCCAGCAGCCCGGGACAGGGTCGGAACACCGGGGAGCTGTTTTTT | CASSPGQGRNTGELFF
TRBJ1-4 | TRBV5-1 | NA | NA | TGCGCCAGCAGCTTTAAGGGCCAGGGGAATGAAAAACTGTTTTTT | CASSFKGQGNEKLFF
TRBJ2-7 | TRBV11-2 | NA | TRBD2 | TGTGCCAGCAGCCTAAGGGTAGCGGGGGGTTACGAGCAGTACTTC | CASSLRVAGGYEQYF
TRBJ2-1 | TRBV19 | NA | TRBD2 | TGTGCCAGTAGTTTTACGGGAGGGGCCTACAATGAGCAGTTCTTC | CASSFTGGAYNEQFF
TRBJ1-1 | TRBV14 | NA | TRBD1 | TGTGCCAGCAGCCAGAGGACAGGGGCCTACACTGAAGCTTTCTTT | CASSQRTGAYTEAFF
TRBJ1-2 | TRBV7-2 | NA | NA | TGTGCCAGCAGCTTAAATATGGGGTCTCCGGGAAATCATGGCTACACCTTC | CASSLNMGSPGNHGYTF
TRBJ2-1 | TRBV5-1 | NA | NA | TGCGCCAGCAGCTTAGGCCAATACAATGAGCAGTTCTTC | CASSLGQYNEQFF
TRBJ2-2 | TRBV7-9 | NA | NA | TGTGCCAGCAGCTCCCGTGGAAACACCGGGGAGCTGTTTTTT | CASSSRGNTGELFF
TRBJ2-5 | TRBV5-1 | NA | NA | TGCGCCAGCAGCAGACTCCAAGAGACCCAGTACTTC | CASSRLQETQYF
TRBJ1-2 | TRBV4-2 | NA | TRBD1 | TGTGCCAGCAGTTGGACAGGGGGCGGCTATGGCTACACCTTC | CASSWTGGGYGYTF
TRBJ1-3 | TRBV9 | once | TRBD1 | TGTGCCAGCAGCGCCACCGGGACAGGGAATGGAAACACCATATATTTT | CASSATGTGNGNTIYF
TRBJ2-5 | TRBV27 | NA | TRBD2 | TGTGCCAGCAGTTTATCGTGGACTAGGGGAGAGACCCAGTACTTC | CASSLSWTRGETQYF
TRBJ1-1 | TRBV2 | NA | NA | TGTGCCAGCAGGGTATGGGGGGGAAGTGAAGCTTTCTTT | CASRVWGGSEAFF
TRBJ2-7 | TRBV5-8 | NA | TRBD2 | TGTGCCAGCAGCTTGATGCTGGGACTAGCGGGAGGGCGGAGATACGAGCAGTACTTC | CASSLMLGLAGGRRYEQYF
TRBJ2-1 | TRBV10-3 | NA | NA | TGTGCCATCAGTGAAGGTACAGGGAATATAGATGAGCAGTTCTTC | CAISEGTGNIDEQFF
TRBJ2-1 | TRBV9 | NA | NA | TGTGCCAGCAGCCTCGGACAATCCAACAATGAGCAGTTCTTC | CASSLGQSNNEQFF